Detailed here is one TCR beta chain. The antigen remains undetermined. The sample originates from a study of T cell responses to AZD1222 COVID-19 vaccine. General study points: When two AZD1222 doses had been given, Spike-specific TCR breadth and depth rose. Regions 160-218 and 743-854 dominated among vaccine-associated CD4 TCRs spanning spike. Nearly half of spike-specific TCRs reportedly target variant regions that are unmutated in the B.1.351 and B.1.1.7 variants. In a largely white British group with more females than males, clonal diversity was possibly underestimated.

V lost 5 bases and J lost 4, with 14 bases in between. Germline assignment: CDR1 SGHVS and CDR2 FQNEAQ. This CDR3 region has 14 residues. The data were produced by immunoSEQ multiplex PCR, yet TCRdb's version contains in-frame clones alone and is incomplete. The sample has 170,000 or so clones, around nine tenths seen once. This sequence was found in an adult who received the AZD1222 COVID-19 vaccine. The sequenced sample was peripheral blood, obtained 28 days after the second AZD1222 dose. The chain recombines TRBV7-8 with TRBJ1-1; D may be TRBD1 (6 bases). DNA of the CDR3: TGTGCCAGCAGCCAATTAGGGGGACGCACTGAAGCTTTCTTT. This codes for CASSQLGGRTEAFF.